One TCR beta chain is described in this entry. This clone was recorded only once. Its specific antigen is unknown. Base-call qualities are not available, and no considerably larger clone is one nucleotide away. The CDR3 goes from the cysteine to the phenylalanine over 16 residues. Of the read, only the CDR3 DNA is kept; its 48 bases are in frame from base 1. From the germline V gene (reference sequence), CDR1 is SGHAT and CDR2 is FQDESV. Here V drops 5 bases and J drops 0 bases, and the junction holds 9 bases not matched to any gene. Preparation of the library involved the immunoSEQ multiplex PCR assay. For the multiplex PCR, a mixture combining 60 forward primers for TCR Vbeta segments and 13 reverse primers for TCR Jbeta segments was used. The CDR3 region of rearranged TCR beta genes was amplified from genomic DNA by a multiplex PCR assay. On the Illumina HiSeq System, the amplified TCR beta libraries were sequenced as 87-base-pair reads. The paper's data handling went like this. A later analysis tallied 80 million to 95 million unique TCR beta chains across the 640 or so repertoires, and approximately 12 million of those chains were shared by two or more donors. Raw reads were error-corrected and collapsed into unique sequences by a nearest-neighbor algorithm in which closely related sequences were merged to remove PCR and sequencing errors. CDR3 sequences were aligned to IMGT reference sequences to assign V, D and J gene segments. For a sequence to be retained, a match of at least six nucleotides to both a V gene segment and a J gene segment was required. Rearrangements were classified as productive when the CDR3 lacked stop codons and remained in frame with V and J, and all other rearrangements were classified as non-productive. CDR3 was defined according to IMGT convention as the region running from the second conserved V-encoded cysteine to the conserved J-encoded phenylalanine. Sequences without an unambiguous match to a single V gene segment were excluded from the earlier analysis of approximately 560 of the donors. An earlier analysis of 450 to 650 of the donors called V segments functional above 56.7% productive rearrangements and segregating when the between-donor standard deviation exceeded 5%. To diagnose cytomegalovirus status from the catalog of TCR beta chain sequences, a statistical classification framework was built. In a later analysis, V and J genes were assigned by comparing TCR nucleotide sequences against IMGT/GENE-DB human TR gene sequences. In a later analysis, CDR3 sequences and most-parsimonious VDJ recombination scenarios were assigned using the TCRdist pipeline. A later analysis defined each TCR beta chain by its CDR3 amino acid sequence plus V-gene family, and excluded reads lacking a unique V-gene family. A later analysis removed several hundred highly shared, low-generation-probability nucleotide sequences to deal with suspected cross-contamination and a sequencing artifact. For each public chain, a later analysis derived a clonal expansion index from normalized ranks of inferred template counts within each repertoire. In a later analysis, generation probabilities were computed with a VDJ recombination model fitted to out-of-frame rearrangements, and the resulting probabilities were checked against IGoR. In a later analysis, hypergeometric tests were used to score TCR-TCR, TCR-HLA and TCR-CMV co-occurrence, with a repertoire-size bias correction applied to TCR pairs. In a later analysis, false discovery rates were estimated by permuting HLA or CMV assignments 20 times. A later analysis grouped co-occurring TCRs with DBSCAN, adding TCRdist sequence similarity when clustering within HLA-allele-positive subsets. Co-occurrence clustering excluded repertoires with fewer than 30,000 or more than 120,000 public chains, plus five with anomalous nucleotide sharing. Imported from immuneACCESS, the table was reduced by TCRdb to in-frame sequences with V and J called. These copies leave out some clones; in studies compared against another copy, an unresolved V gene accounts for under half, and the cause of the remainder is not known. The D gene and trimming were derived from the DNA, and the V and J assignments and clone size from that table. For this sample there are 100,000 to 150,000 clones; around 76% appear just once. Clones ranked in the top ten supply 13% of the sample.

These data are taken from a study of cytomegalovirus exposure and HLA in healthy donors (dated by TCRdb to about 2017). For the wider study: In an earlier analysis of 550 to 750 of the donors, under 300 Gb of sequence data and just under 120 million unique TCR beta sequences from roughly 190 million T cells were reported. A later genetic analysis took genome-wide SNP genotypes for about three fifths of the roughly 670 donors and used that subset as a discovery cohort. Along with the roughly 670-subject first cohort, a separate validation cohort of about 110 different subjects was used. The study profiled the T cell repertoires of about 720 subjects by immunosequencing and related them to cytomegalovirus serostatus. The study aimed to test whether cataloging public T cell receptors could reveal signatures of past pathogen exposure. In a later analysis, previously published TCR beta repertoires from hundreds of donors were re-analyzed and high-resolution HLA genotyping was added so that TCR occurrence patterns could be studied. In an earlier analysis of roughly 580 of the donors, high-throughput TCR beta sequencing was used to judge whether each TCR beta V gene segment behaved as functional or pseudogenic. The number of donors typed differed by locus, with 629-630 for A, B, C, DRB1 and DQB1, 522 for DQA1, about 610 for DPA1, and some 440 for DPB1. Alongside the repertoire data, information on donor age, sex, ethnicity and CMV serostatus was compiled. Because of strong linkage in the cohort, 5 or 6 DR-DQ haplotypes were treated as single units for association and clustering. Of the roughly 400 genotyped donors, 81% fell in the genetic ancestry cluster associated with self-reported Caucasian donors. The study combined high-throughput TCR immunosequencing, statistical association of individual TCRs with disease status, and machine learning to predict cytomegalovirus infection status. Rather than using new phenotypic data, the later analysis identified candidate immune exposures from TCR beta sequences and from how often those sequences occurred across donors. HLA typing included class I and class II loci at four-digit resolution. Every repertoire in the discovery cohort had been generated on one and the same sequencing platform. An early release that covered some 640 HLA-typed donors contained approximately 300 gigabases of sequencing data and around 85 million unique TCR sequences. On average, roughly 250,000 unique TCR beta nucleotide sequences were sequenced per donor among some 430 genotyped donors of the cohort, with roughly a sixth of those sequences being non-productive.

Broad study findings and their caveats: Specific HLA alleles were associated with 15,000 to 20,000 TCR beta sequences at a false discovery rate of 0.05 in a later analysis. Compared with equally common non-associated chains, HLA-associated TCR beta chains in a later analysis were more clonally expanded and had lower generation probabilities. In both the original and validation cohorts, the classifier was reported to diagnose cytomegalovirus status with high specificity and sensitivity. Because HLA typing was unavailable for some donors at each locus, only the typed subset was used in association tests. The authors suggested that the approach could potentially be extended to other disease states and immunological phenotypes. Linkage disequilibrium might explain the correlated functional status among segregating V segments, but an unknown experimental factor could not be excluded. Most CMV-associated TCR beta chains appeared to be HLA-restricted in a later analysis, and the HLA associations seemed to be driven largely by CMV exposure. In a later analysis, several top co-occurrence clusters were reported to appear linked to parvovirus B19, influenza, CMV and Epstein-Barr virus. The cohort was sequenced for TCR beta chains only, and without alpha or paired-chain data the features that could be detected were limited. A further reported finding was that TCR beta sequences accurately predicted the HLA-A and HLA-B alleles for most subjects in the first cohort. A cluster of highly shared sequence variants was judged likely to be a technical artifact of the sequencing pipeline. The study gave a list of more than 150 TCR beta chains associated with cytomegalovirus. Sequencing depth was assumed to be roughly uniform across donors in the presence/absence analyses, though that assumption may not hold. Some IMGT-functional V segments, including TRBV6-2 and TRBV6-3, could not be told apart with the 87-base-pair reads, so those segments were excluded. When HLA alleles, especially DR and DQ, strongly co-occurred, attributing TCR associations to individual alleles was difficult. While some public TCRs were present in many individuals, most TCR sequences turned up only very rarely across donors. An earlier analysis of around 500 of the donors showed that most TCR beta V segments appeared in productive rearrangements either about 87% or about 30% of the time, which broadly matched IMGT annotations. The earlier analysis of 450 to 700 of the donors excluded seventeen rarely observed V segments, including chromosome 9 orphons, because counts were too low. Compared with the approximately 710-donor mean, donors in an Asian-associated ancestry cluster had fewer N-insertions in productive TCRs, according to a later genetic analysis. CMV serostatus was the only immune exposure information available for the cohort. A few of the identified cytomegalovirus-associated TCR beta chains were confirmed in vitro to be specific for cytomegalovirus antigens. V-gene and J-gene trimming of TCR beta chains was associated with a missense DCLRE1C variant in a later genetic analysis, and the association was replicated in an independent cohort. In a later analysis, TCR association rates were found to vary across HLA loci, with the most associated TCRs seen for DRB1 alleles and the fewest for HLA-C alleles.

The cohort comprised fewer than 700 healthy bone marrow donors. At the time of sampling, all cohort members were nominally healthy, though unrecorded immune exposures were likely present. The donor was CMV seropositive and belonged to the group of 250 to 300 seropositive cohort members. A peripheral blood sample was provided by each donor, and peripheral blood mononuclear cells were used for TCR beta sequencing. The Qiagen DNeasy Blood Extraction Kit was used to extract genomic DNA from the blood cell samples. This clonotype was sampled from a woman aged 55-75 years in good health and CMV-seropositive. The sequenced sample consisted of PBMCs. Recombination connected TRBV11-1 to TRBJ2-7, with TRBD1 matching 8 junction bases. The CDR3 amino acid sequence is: CASSPGQGLISYEQYF. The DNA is TGTGCCAGCAGCCCCGGACAGGGACTCATCTCCTACGAGCAGTACTTC. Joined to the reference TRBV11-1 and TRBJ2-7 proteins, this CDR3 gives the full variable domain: EAEVAQSPRYKITEKSQAVAFWCDPISGHATLYWYRQILGQGPELLVQFQDESVVDDSQLPKDRFSAERLKGVDSTLKIQPAELGDSAMYLCASSPGQGLISYEQYFGPGTRLTVT.